The T cell receptor beta chain under discussion was sequenced for a study of T cells after yellow fever vaccination. A single record per CDR3 protein comes from TCRdb applying MiXCR to the 5' RACE reads. Of some 320,000 distinct CDR3 sequences in the sample, about 10% were seen once. The CDR3 extends over 14 amino acids. The germline CDR1 and CDR2 sequences are MGHRA and YSYEKL. V was shortened by 1 base and J by 8 bases, with 11 bases between the two germline ends. The material was CD4+ T cells sorted from PBMCs, obtained 45 days after the yellow fever booster vaccination. This rearrangement joins TRBV4-1 to TRBJ1-4; D is undetermined. The receptor was isolated from a man between 18 and 35 years old who received the YFV17D yellow fever vaccine. CDR3 residues: CASSQVVTWEKLFF. The CDR3 nucleotides read TGCGCCAGCAGCCAAGTCGTTACCTGGGAAAAACTGTTTTTT.